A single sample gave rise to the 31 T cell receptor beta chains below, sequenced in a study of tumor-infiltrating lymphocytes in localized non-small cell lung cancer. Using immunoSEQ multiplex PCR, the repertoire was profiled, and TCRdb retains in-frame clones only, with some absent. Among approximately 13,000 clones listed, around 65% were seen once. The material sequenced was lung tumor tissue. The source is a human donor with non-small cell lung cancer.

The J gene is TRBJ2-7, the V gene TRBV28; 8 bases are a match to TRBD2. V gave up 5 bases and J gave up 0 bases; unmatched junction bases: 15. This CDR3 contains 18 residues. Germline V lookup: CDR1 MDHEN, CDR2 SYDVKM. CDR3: CASSGRLGRGGHSYEQYF. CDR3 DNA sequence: TGTGCCAGCAGTGGTAGGTTGGGACGGGGGGGCCACTCCTACGAGCAGTACTTC.

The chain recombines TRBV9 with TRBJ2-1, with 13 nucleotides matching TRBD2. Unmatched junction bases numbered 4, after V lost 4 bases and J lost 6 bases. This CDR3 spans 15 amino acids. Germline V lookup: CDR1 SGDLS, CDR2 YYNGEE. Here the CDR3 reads CASSQGLAGFNEQFF. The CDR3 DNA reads TGTGCCAGCAGCCAGGGACTAGCGGGATTCAATGAGCAGTTCTTC.

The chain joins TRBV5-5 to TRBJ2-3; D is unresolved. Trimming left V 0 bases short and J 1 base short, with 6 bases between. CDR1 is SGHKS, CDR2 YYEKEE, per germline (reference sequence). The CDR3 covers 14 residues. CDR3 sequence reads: CASSLVSGTDTQYF. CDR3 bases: TGTGCCAGCAGCTTGGTTTCGGGCACAGATACGCAGTATTTT.

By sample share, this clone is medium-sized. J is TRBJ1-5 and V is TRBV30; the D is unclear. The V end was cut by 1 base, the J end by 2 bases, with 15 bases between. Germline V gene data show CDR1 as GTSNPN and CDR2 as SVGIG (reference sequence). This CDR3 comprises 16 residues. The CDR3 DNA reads TGTGCCTGGAGTGGGGTAGGAGGGAACCGCAATCAGCCCCAGCATTTT. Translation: CAWSGVGGNRNQPQHF.

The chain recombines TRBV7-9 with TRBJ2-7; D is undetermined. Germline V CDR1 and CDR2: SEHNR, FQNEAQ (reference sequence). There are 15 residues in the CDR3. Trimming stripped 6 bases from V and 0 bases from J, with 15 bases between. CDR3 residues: CASSYAGSSSYEQYF. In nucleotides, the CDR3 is TGTGCCAGCAGTTACGCCGGGTCGAGCTCCTACGAGCAGTACTTC.

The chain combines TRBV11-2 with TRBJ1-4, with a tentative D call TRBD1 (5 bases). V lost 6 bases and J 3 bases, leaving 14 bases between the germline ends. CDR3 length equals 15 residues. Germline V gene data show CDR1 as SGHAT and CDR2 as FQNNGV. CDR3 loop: CASRLSGGANEKLFF. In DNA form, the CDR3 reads TGTGCCAGCAGATTGTCCGGGGGGGCTAATGAAAAACTGTTTTTT.

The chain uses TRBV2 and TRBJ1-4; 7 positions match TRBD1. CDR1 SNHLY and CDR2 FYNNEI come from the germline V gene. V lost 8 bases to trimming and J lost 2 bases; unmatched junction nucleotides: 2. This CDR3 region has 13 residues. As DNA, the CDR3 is TGTGCCAGCTCACAGGGGACTAATGAAAAACTGTTTTTT. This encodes CASSQGTNEKLFF.

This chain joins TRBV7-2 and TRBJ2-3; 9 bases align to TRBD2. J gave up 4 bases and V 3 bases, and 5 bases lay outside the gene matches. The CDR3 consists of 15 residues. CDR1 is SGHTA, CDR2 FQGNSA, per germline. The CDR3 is CASSFQRGVSDTQYF. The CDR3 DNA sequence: TGTGCCAGCAGCTTCCAGCGGGGGGTATCAGATACGCAGTATTTT. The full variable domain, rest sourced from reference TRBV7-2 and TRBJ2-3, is GAGVSQSPSNKVTEKGKDVELRCDPISGHTALYWYRQSLGQGLEFLIYFQGNSAPDKSGLPSDRFSAERTGGSVSTLTIQRTQQEDSAVYLCASSFQRGVSDTQYFGPGTRLTVL.

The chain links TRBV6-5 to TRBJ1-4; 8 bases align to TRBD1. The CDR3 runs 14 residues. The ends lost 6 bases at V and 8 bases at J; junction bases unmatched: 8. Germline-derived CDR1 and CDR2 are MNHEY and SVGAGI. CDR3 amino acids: CASRGTGIREKLFF. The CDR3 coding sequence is TGTGCCAGCAGGGGGACAGGCATTCGGGAAAAACTGTTTTTT.

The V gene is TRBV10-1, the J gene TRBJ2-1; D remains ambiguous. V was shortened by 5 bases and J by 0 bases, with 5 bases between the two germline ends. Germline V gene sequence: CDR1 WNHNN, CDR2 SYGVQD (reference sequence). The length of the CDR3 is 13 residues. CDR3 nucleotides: TGCGCCAGCAGTCTCGGCTCCTACAATGAGCAGTTCTTC. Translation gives CASSLGSYNEQFF.

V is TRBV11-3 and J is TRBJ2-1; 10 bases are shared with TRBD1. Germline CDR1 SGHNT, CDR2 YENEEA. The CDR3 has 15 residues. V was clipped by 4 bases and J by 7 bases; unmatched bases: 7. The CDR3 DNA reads TGTGCCAGCAGCTCTGGACAGGGGGACTATAATGAGCAGTTCTTC. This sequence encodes CASSSGQGDYNEQFF.

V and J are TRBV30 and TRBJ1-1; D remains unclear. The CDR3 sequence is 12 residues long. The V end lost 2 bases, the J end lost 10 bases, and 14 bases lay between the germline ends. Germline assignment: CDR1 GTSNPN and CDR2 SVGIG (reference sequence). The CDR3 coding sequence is TGTGCCTGGAGTCAAGCCGGACGGGGAGCTTTCTTT. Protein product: CAWSQAGRGAFF.

The CDR3, as DNA: TGTGCCAGCAGCCTGCGGGGGGGCCCCGAGACCCAGTACTTC. Its translation is CASSLRGGPETQYF. The V gene is TRBV5-4, the J gene TRBJ2-5, with 9 bases identical to TRBD2. The junction had 6 bases not matched to a gene; V was cut back by 4 bases and J by 5 bases. The CDR3 is 14 amino acids. The germline V gene has CDR1 SGHNT and CDR2 YYREEE (reference sequence).

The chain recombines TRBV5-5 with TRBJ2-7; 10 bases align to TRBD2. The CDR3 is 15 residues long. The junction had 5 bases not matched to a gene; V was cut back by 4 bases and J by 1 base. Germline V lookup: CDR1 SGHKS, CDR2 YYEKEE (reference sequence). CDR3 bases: TGTGCCAGCAGCGCCCGGACTAGCGGTTCCTACGAGCAGTACTTC. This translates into CASSARTSGSYEQYF.

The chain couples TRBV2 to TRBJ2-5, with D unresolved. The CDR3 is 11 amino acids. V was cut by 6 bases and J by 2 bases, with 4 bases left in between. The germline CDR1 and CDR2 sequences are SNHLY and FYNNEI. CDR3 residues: CASSIQETQYF. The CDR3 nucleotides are TGTGCCAGCAGCATACAAGAGACCCAGTACTTC.

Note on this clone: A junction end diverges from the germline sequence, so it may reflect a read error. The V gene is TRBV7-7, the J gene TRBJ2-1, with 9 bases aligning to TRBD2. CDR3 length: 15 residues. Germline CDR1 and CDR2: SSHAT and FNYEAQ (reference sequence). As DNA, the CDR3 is TGTGCTAGCAGCTTAGTTGCGGGGGGGCTTAATGAGCAGTTCTTC. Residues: CASSLVAGGLNEQFF.

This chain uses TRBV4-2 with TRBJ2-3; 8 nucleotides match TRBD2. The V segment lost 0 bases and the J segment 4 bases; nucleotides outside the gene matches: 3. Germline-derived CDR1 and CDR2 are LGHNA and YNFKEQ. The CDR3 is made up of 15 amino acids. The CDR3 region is CASSQERGGPDTQYF. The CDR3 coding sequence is TGTGCCAGCAGCCAAGAACGGGGGGGCCCAGATACGCAGTATTTT.

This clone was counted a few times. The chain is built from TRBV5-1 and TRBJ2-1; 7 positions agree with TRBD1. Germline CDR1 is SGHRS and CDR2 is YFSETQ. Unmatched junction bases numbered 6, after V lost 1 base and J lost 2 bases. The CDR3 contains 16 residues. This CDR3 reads CASSLSRGTAYNEQFF. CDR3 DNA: TGCGCCAGCAGCTTGTCCAGGGGGACGGCCTACAATGAGCAGTTCTTC.

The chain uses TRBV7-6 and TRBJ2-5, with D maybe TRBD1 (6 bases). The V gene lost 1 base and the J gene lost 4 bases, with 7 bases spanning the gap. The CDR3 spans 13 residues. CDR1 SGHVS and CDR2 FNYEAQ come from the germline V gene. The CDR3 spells CASSLEGGETQYF. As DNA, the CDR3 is TGTGCCAGCAGCTTAGAAGGGGGAGAGACCCAGTACTTC.

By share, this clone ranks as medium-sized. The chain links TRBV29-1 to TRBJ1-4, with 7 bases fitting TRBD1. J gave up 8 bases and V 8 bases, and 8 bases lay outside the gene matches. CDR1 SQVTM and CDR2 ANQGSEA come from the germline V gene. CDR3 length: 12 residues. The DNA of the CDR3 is TGCAGCAGGGGGCGGGTTGGAGAAAAACTGTTTTTT. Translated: CSRGRVGEKLFF.

CDR3 residues: CAWNRGTSNQPQHF. The DNA of the CDR3 is TGTGCCTGGAATCGGGGTACTAGCAATCAGCCCCAGCATTTT. This chain uses TRBV30 with TRBJ1-5, with unresolved D. The CDR3 length is 14 residues. Germline V gene data show CDR1 as GTSNPN and CDR2 as SVGIG (reference sequence). Trimming pared 4 bases from V and 0 bases from J, leaving 10 bases between.

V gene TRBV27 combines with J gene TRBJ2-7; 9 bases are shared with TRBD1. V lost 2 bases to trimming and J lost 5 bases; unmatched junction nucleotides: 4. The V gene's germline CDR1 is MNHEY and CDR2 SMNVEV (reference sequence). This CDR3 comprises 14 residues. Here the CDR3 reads CASSLAGQGHEQYF. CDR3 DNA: TGTGCCAGCAGTTTAGCGGGACAGGGTCACGAGCAGTACTTC.

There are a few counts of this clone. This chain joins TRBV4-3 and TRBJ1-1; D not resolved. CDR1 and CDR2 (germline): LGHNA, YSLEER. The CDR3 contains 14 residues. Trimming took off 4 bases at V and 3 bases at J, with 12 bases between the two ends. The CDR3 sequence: CASSLSHEDTEAFF. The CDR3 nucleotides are TGCGCCAGCAGCCTCTCCCATGAGGACACTGAAGCTTTCTTT.

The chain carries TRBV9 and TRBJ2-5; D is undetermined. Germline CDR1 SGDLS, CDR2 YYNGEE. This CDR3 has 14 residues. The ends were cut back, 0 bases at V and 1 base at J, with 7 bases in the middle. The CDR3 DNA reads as TGTGCCAGCAGCGTAGGCCAAGTCCAAGAGACCCAGTACTTC. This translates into CASSVGQVQETQYF.

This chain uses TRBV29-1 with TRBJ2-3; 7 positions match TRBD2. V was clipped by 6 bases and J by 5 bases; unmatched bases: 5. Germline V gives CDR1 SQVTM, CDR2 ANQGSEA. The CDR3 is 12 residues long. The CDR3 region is CSVVWEGDTQYF. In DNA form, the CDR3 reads TGCAGCGTCGTCTGGGAGGGAGATACGCAGTATTTT.

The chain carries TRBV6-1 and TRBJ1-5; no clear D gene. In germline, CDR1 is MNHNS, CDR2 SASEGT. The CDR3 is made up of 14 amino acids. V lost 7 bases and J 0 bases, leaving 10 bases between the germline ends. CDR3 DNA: TGTGCCAGCATTCGGGATTATAGCAATCAGCCCCAGCATTTT. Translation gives CASIRDYSNQPQHF.

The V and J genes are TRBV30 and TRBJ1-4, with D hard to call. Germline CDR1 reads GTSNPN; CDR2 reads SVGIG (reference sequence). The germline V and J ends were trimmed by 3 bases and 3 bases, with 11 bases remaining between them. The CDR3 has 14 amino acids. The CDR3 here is CAWRPGLPNEKLFF. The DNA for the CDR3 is TGTGCCTGGAGACCAGGACTGCCTAATGAAAAACTGTTTTTT. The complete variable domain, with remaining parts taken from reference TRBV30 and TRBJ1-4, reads SQTIHQWPATLVQPVGSPLSLECTVEGTSNPNLYWYRQAAGRGLQLLFYSVGIGQISSEVPQNLSASRPQDRQFILSSKKLLLSDSGFYLCAWRPGLPNEKLFFGSGTQLSVL.

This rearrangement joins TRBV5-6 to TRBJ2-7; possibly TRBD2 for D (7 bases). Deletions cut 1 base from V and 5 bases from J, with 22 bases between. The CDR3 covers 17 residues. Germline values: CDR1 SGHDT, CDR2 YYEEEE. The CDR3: CASSLLVGGALENEQYF. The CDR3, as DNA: TGTGCCAGCAGCTTGTTAGTTGGGGGGGCGCTGGAAAACGAGCAGTACTTC.

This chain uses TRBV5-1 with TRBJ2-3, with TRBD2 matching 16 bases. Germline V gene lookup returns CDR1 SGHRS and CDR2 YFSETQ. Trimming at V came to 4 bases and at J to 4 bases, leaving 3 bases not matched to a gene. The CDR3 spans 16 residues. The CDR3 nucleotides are TGCGCCAGCAGCCTGGGGACTAGCGGGGGGGCAGATACGCAGTATTTT. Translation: CASSLGTSGGADTQYF.

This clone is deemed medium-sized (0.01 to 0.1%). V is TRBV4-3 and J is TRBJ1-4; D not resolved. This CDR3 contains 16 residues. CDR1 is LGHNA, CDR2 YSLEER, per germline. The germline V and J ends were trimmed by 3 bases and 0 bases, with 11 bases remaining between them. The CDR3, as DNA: TGCGCCAGCAGCCAGCGATACACCTCAACTAATGAAAAACTGTTTTTT. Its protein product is CASSQRYTSTNEKLFF.

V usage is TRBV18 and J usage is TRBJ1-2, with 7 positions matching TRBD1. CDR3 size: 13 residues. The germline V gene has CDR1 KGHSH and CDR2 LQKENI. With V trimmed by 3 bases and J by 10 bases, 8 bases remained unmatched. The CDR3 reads CASSPDTTGPYTF. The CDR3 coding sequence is TGTGCCAGCTCACCCGATACGACAGGGCCCTACACCTTC.